Shown below are 24 T cell receptor beta chains from a single sample sequenced in a study of glioma-infiltrating T cells. Using RNA template, CDR3s of TCR alpha and beta were amplified with iRepertoire arm-PCR. TCRdb itself ran the multiplex PCR reads through MiXCR, one entry per CDR3 protein. The sample has roughly 120,000 distinct CDR3 sequences; less than 30% are singletons. Material: glioma tissue, nonneoplastic brain tissue, or PBMCs (not recorded which). Source of these receptors: a human donor with low-grade glioma or glioblastoma, undergoing nonglioma brain surgery, or in good health (not recorded which).

This clonotype showed up many times. The rearrangement uses TRBV28 and TRBJ2-5; TRBD1 agrees at 8 bases. Germline assignment: CDR1 MDHEN and CDR2 SYDVKM. Trimming removed 4 bases from V and 5 bases from J; junction bases left unmatched: 6. The CDR3 runs 14 residues. CDR3 protein: CASSSPDRAETQYF. DNA of the CDR3: TGTGCCAGCAGTTCTCCGGACAGGGCCGAGACCCAGTACTTC.

This clonotype came up many times. The chain has TRBV19 and TRBJ2-1; 8 bases line up with TRBD1. V was clipped by 5 bases and J by 3 bases; unmatched bases: 3. The CDR3 is 14 amino acids. Per germline, CDR1 LNHDA and CDR2 SQIVND (reference sequence). This chain's CDR3 is CASSPDRDYNEQFF. CDR3 nucleotide sequence: TGTGCCAGTAGTCCGGACAGGGACTACAATGAGCAGTTCTTC.

This clonotype was observed many times. The gene calls are TRBV11-2 and TRBJ2-3, with TRBD2 identical over 8 bases. The CDR3 spans 13 residues. V lost 10 bases, J lost 4 bases, and 7 bases stayed unmatched. In germline, CDR1 is SGHAT, CDR2 FQNNGV. The CDR3 nucleotides read TGTGCCATTGCCGCGGGAGGAGCAGATACGCAGTATTTT. Protein: CAIAAGGADTQYF.

Note on this clonotype: It may be a read error: a sequence one base away is much more abundant. The J gene is TRBJ2-2, the V gene TRBV5-1, with 11 bases aligning to TRBD2. Germline V lookup: CDR1 SGHRS, CDR2 YFSETQ. CDR3 length: 16 amino acids. The DNA of the CDR3 is TGCGCCAGCAGCACAGATAGCGGGAGGGACACCGGGGGGCTGTTTTTT. Protein sequence: CASSTDSGRDTGGLFF.

This chain links TRBV10-3 with TRBJ2-3, with D possibly called TRBD1 or TRBD2 (5 bases each). Germline V gene sequence: CDR1 ENHRY, CDR2 SYGVKD. The CDR3 is 13 residues long. This chain's CDR3 is CGTTGQPGDTQYF. Written as DNA, the CDR3 is TGTGGCACAACGGGGCAGCCCGGGGATACGCAGTATTTT.

At least ten counts were recorded for this clonotype. The CDR3 region has the DNA TGTGCCAGCAGCGTAACCGTCGACACGGACGGAACAGATACGCAGTATTTT. It specifies CASSVTVDTDGTDTQYF. This chain uses TRBV9 with TRBJ2-3, with no clear D. Trimming pared 1 base from V and 3 bases from J, leaving 18 bases between. CDR1 is SGDLS, CDR2 YYNGEE, per germline. The CDR3 runs to 17 residues.

The chain joins TRBV3-1 to TRBJ2-7; TRBD1 or TRBD2 may be the D gene (5 bases each). Trimming removed 4 bases at V and 6 bases at J, with 10 bases between. The V gene's germline CDR1 is LGHDT and CDR2 YNNKEL (reference sequence). The CDR3 loop spans 12 amino acids. CDR3 DNA sequence: TGTGCCAGCAGCCCCTGGGGGAGCGAGCAGTACTTC. This encodes CASSPWGSEQYF.

For this clonotype: This sequence may be a read error, since a much larger clone differs from it by one base. This chain uses TRBV7-2 with TRBJ2-7; tentatively, D is TRBD1 (5 bases). The CDR3 loop spans 15 amino acids. Germline-derived CDR1 and CDR2 are SGHTA and FQGNSA. V shed 1 base and J shed 1 base, with 11 bases lying between them. This CDR3 reads CASSLGGQGSYEQYF. Written as DNA, the CDR3 is TGTGCCAGCAGCTTAGGGGGCCAAGGGTCCTACGAGCAGTACTTC.

There are many counts of this clonotype. The chain recombines TRBV7-2 with TRBJ2-5, with a weak D call TRBD1 (6 bases). Germline loops: CDR1 SGHTA, CDR2 FQGNSA. V dropped 3 bases and J dropped 3 bases, with 8 bases sitting between them. This CDR3 spans 13 amino acids. CDR3 bases: TGTGCCAGCAGCTTTGCAGGGGAAGAGACCCAGTACTTC. This codes for CASSFAGEETQYF.

There are a few counts of this clonotype. The chain joins TRBV13 to TRBJ2-7, with 7 bases fitting TRBD2. Germline-derived CDR1 and CDR2 are PRHDT and FYEKMQ (reference sequence). V lost 4 bases to trimming and J lost 5 bases; unmatched junction nucleotides: 11. This CDR3 is 15 amino acids long. The CDR3 DNA sequence: TGTGCCAGCAGCTCCCGACTAGCCAACGTGGACGAGCAGTACTTC. Amino acid sequence: CASSSRLANVDEQYF.

This clonotype was seen ten or more times. This chain links TRBV6-1 with TRBJ2-3, with 8 nucleotides matching TRBD2. CDR1 and CDR2 (germline): MNHNS, SASEGT. V trimming: 5 bases; J trimming: 3 bases; junction bases outside the gene matches: 13. The CDR3 sequence is 17 residues long. CDR3 in DNA: TGTGCCAGCAGTTATGATGGCGGGAGGACCGGGACAGATACGCAGTATTTT. It is translated as CASSYDGGRTGTDTQYF.

This clonotype was recorded at least ten times. The chain couples TRBV20-1 to TRBJ2-7; TRBD2 matches 10 bases. Germline trimming cut 2 bases from V and 5 bases from J; bases unmatched to any gene: 9. The CDR3 contains 15 residues. From germline, CDR1 is DFQATT and CDR2 SNEGSKA (reference sequence). CDR3 residues: CSARWLAGGSHEQYF. In nucleotides, the CDR3 is TGCAGTGCTAGATGGTTAGCGGGAGGATCCCACGAGCAGTACTTC.

This clonotype was detected ten times or more. The chain couples TRBV7-9 to TRBJ2-7; 7 bases align to TRBD1. The CDR3 extends over 14 amino acids. V shed 5 bases, J shed 1 base, and the junction held 5 bases outside the gene matches. Per germline, CDR1 SEHNR and CDR2 FQNEAQ (reference sequence). The CDR3: CASSLRDSSYEQYF. The CDR3 nucleotides read TGTGCCAGCAGCCTCCGGGACAGTTCCTACGAGCAGTACTTC. The full variable domain, completed using reference TRBV7-9 and TRBJ2-7, is DTGVSQNPRHKITKRGQNVTFRCDPISEHNRLYWYRQTLGQGPEFLTYFQNEAQLEKSRLLSDRFSAERPKGSFSTLEIQRTEQGDSAMYLCASSLRDSSYEQYFGPGTRLTVT.

This clonotype was detected ten times or more. The chain joins TRBV20-1 to TRBJ1-5; D possibly corresponds to TRBD1 (6 bases). The germline V gene has CDR1 DFQATT and CDR2 SNEGSKA (reference sequence). CDR3 length equals 13 residues. The germline V and J ends were trimmed by 4 bases and 6 bases, with 13 bases remaining between them. The CDR3 nucleotides are TGCAGTGCTAACAAGGGGGGCGGTCAGCCCCAGCATTTT. This sequence encodes CSANKGGGQPQHF.

At least ten counts were recorded for this clonotype. V is TRBV7-9 and J is TRBJ2-1; the D gene is possibly TRBD1 (6 bases). Germline assignment: CDR1 SEHNR and CDR2 FQNEAQ (reference sequence). The CDR3 sequence is 15 residues long. The germline V and J ends were trimmed by 4 bases and 9 bases, with 19 bases remaining between them. The CDR3 region is CASSSQTSRDTEQFF. In DNA, the CDR3 is TGTGCCAGCAGCTCCCAAACAAGCCGGGACACTGAGCAGTTCTTC.

There are many counts of this clonotype. The gene calls are TRBV27 and TRBJ2-1; 12 positions match TRBD2. The CDR3 has 15 residues. Germline V gene sequence: CDR1 MNHEY, CDR2 SMNVEV (reference sequence). Losses at the gene ends were 5 bases for V and 4 bases for J; bases not matched to a gene: 3. CDR3 nucleotide sequence: TGTGCCAGCAGTCTAGCGGGAGGGATTTACAATGAGCAGTTCTTC. This gives the protein CASSLAGGIYNEQFF.

Comments on this clonotype: The junction and the germline gene differ at one end; a read error may be behind it. The chain combines TRBV12-3 or TRBV12-4 with TRBJ2-1; 9 positions agree with TRBD1. This CDR3 has 16 amino acids. The CDR3 DNA reads TGTGCCAGCAGGCGGTCCGGGACAGGGTCCTACAATAAGCAGTTCTTC. Its protein is CASRRSGTGSYNKQFF.

This clonotype was counted at least ten times. V and J are TRBV14 and TRBJ1-5; a possible D gene is TRBD1 (5 bases). The CDR3 is 13 amino acids. CDR1 and CDR2 from the germline V gene are SGHDN and FVKESK. V was pared by 1 base and J by 7 bases, with 8 bases between. The CDR3 loop reads CASSQAGNQPQHF. The CDR3, as DNA: TGTGCCAGCAGCCAAGCAGGGAACCAGCCCCAGCATTTT. The full variable domain, its missing parts supplied by reference TRBV14 and TRBJ1-5, is EAGVTQFPSHSVIEKGQTVTLRCDPISGHDNLYWYRRVMGKEIKFLLHFVKESKQDESGMPNNRFLAERTGGTYSTLKVQPAELEDSGVYFCASSQAGNQPQHFGDGTRLSIL.

This clonotype came up many times. This chain joins TRBV6-1 and TRBJ2-1; D uncertain. V lost 6 bases to trimming and J lost 4 bases, with 4 bases between them. The CDR3 sequence is 11 residues long. Germline assignment: CDR1 MNHNS and CDR2 SASEGT. The CDR3 is CASSTYNEQFF. As DNA, the CDR3 is TGTGCCAGCAGCACGTACAATGAGCAGTTCTTC.

The chain joins TRBV11-1 to TRBJ2-6; D possibly corresponds to TRBD2 (5 bases). This CDR3 region has 16 residues. V lost 1 base to trimming and J lost 2 bases, with 9 bases between them. Germline CDR1 SGHAT, CDR2 FQDESV (reference sequence). DNA of the CDR3: TGTGCCAGCAGCTTAGTCTCGGGGACTGGGGCCAACGTCCTGACTTTC. Protein product: CASSLVSGTGANVLTF.

Notes on this clonotype: A much larger clone sits a single nucleotide away, making a read error possible. The gene calls are TRBV4-1 and TRBJ2-4, with a possible D match to TRBD1 (5 bases). Germline loops: CDR1 MGHRA, CDR2 YSYEKL. The CDR3 has 16 residues. V shed 1 base and J shed 6 bases, with 16 bases lying between them. This chain's CDR3 is CASSQVVELDRNIQYF. In DNA, the CDR3 is TGCGCCAGCAGCCAAGTTGTCGAGCTAGACAGAAACATTCAGTACTTC.

Ten or more counts support this clonotype. The chain couples TRBV4-1 to TRBJ2-4, with TRBD1 matching 8 bases. CDR1 is MGHRA, CDR2 YSYEKL, per germline. The CDR3 sequence is 15 residues long. The V segment lost 5 bases and the J segment 1 base; nucleotides outside the gene matches: 4. CDR3 coding DNA: TGCGCCAGCAGCTGGACAGGGACCGCCAAAAACATTCAGTACTTC. It codes for CASSWTGTAKNIQYF.

This clonotype showed up many times. The chain combines TRBV5-1 with TRBJ1-1; D possibly corresponds to TRBD1 (5 bases). The V end was cut by 7 bases, the J end by 1 base, with 23 bases between. CDR1 SGHRS and CDR2 YFSETQ come from the germline V gene. This CDR3 has 17 residues. CDR3 coding DNA: TGCGCCAGCCACGCTACGCGGGGGAGAGCAAAGAACACTGAAGCTTTCTTT. Its protein product is CASHATRGRAKNTEAFF.

A note on this clonotype: At one end, the junction sequence differs from germline, possibly due to a read error. This sequence joins TRBV7-2 and TRBJ1-5; D is ambiguous. The CDR3 is made up of 12 amino acids. Germline V gene sequence: CDR1 SGHTA, CDR2 FQGNSA. CDR3 DNA sequence: TGTGCCAGCAGCTTTTTAGATAAGCCCCAGCGTTTT. Translated: CASSFLDKPQRF.